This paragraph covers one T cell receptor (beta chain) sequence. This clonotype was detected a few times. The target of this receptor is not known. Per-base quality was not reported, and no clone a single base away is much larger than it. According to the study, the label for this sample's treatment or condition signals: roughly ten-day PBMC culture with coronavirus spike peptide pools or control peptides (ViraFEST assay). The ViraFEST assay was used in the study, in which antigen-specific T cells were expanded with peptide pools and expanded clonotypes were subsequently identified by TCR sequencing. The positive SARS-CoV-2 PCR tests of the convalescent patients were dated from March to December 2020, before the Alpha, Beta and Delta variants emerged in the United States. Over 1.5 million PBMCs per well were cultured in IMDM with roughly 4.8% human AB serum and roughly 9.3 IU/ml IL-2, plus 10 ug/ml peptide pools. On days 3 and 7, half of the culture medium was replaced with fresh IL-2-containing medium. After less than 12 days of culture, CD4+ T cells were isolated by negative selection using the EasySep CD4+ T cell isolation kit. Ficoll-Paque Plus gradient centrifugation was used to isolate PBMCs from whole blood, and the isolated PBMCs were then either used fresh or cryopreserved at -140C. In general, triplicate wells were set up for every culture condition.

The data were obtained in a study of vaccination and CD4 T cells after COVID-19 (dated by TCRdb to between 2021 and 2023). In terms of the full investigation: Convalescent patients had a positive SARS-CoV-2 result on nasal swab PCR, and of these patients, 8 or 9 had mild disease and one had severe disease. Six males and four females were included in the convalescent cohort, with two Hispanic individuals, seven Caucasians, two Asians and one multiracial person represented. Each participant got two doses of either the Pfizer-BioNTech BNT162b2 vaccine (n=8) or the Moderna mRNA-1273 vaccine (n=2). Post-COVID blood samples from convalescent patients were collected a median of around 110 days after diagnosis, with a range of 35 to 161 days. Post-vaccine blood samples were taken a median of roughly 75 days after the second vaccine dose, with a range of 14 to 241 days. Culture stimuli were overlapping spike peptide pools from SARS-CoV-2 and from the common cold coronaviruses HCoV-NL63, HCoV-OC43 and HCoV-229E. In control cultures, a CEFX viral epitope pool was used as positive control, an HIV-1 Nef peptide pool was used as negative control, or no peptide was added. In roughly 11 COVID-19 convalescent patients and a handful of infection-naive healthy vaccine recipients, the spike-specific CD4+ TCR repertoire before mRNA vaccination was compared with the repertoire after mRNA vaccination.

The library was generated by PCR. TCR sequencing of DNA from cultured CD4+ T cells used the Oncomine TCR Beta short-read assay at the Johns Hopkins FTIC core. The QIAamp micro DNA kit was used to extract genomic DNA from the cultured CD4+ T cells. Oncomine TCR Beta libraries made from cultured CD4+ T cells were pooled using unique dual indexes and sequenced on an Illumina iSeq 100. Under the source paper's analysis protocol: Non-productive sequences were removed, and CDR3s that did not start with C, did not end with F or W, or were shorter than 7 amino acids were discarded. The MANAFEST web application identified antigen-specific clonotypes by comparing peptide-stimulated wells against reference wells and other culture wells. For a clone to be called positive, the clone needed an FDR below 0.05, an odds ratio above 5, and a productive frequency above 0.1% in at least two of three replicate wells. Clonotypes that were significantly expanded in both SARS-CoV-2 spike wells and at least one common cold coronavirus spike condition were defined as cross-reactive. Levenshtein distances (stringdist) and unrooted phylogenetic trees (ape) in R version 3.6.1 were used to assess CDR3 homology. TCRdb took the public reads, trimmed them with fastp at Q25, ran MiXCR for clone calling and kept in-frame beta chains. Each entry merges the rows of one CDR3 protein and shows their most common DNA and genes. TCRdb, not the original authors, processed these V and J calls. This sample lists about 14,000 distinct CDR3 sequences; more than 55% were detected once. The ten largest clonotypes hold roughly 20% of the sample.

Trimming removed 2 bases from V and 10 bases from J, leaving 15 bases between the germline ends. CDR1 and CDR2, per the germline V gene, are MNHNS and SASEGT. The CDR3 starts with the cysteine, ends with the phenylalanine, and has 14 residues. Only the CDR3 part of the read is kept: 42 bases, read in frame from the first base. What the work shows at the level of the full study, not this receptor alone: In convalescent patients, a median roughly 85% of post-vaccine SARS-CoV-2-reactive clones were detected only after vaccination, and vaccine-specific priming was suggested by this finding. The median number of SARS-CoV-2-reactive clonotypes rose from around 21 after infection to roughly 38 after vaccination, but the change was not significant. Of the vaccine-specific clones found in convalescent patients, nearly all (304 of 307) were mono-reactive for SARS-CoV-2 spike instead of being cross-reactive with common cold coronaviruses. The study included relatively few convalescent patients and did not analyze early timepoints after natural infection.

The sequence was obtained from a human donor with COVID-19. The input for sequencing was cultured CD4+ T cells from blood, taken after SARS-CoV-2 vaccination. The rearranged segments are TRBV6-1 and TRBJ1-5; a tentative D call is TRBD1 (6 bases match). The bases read TGTGCCAGCAGTGAAACGCGGTCAGGGGTACCCCAGCATTTT. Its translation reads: CASSETRSGVPQHF.